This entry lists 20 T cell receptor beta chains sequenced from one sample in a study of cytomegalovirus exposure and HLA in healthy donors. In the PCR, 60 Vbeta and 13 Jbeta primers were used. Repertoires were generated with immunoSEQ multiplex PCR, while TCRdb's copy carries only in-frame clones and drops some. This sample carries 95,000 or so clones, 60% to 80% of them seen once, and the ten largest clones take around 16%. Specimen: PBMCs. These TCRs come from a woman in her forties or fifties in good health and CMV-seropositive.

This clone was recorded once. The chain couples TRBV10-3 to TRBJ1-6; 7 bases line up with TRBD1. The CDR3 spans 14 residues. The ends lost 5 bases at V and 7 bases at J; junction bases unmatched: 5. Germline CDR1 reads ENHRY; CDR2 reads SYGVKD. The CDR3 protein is CAISRGTENSPLHF. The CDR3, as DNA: TGTGCCATCAGTAGGGGGACAGAGAATTCACCCCTCCACTTT.

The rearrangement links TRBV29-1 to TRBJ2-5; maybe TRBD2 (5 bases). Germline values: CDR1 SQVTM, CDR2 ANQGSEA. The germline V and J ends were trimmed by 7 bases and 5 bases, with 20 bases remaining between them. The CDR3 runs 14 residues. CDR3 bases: TGCAGCGCCGGAGGCAGCCTGACGATTGAGACCCAGTACTTC. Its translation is CSAGGSLTIETQYF.

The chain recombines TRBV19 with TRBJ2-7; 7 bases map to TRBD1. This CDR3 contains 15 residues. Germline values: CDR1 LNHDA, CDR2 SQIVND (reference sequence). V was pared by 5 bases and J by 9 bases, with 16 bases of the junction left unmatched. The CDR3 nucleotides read TGTGCCAGTAGTTCGACAGGGCGCGCTCACCTGGGGCAGTACTTC. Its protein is CASSSTGRAHLGQYF.

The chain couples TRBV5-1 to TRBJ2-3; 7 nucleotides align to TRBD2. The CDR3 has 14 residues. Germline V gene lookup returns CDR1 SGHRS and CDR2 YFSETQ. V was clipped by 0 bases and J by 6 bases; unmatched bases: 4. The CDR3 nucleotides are TGCGCCAGCAGCTTGGCGGGAGGAGCTGATACGCAGTATTTT. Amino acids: CASSLAGGADTQYF.

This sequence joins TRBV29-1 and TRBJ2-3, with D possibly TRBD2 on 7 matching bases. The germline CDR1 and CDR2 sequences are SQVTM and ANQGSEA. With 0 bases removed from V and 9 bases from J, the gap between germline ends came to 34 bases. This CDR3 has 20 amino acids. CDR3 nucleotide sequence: TGCAGCGTTGAAGATCTCCCCACGGGGGATCGGGGGGCCCCAGCGGGGACGCAGTATTTT. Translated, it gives CSVEDLPTGDRGAPAGTQYF.

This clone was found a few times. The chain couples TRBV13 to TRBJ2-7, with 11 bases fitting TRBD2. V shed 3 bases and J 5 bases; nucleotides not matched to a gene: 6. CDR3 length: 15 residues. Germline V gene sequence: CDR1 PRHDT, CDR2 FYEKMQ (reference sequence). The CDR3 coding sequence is TGTGCCAGCAGCTTCCTAGCGGGAGGTTTTCACGAGCAGTACTTC. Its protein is CASSFLAGGFHEQYF.

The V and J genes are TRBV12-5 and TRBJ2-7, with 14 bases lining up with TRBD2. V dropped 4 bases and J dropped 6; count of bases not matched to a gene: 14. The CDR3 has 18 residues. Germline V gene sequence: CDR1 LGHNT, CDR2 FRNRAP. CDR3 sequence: CASGSRRMGLAGAGEQYF. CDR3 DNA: TGTGCTAGTGGTTCGCGGAGAATGGGACTAGCGGGAGCTGGCGAGCAGTACTTC.

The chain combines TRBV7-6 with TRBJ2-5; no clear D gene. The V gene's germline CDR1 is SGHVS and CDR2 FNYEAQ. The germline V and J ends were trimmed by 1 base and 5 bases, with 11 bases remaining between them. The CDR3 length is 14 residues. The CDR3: CASSLDSQMETQYF. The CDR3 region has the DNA TGTGCCAGCAGCTTAGATTCCCAAATGGAGACCCAGTACTTC.

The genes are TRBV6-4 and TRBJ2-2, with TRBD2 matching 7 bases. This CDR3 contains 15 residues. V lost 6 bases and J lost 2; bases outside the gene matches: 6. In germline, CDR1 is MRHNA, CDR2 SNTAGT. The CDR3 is CASSETGLNTGELFF. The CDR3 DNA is TGTGCCAGCAGCGAGACGGGACTAAACACCGGGGAGCTGTTTTTT.

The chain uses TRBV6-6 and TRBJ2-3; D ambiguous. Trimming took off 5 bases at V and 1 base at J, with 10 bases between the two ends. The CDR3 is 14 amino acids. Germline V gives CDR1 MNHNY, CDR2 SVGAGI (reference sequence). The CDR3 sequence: CASSAQSRTDTQYF. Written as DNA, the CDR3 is TGTGCCAGCAGTGCACAGAGCCGCACAGATACGCAGTATTTT.

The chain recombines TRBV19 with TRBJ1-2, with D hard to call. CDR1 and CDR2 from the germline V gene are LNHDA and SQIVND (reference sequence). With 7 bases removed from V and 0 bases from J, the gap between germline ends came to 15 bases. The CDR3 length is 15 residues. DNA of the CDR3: TGTGCCAGTATAGGTAGGAGAACTGCTAACTATGGCTACACCTTC. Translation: CASIGRRTANYGYTF. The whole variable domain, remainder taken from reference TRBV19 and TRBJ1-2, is DGGITQSPKYLFRKEGQNVTLSCEQNLNHDAMYWYRQDPGQGLRLIYYSQIVNDFQKGDIAEGYSVSREKKESFPLTVTSAQKNPTAFYLCASIGRRTANYGYTFGSGTRLTVV.

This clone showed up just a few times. CDR3: CASSSQGNEQYF. CDR3 bases: TGTGCCAGCAGTAGTCAGGGGAACGAGCAGTACTTC. The chain couples TRBV28 to TRBJ2-7; D is possibly TRBD1 (6 bases). V gave up 5 bases and J gave up 5 bases, with 10 bases separating them. Germline V gene lookup returns CDR1 MDHEN and CDR2 SYDVKM. The CDR3 is made up of 12 amino acids. The variable domain in full, with the rest retrieved from reference TRBV28 and TRBJ2-7, is DVKVTQSSRYLVKRTGEKVFLECVQDMDHENMFWYRQDPGLGLRLIYFSYDVKMKEKGDIPEGYSVSREKKERFSLILESASTNQTSMYLCASSSQGNEQYFGPGTRLTVT.

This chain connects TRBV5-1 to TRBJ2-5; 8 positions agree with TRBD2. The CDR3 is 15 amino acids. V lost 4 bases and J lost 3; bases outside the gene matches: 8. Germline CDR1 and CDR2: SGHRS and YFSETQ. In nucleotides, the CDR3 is TGCGCCAGCAGCCCGGGAGGGTCTACAGAAGAGACCCAGTACTTC. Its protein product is CASSPGGSTEETQYF.

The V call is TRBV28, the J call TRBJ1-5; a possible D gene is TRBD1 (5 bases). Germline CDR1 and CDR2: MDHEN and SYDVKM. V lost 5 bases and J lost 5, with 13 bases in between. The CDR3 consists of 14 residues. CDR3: CASSAPGGHQPQHF. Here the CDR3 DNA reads TGTGCCAGCAGTGCTCCGGGGGGACATCAGCCCCAGCATTTT.

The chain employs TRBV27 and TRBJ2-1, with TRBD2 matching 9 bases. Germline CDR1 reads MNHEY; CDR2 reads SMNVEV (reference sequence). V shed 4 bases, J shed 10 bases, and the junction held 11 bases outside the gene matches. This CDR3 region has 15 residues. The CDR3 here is CASSSASGNFREQFF. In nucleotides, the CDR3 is TGTGCCAGCAGTTCAGCTAGCGGGAACTTTCGGGAGCAGTTCTTC.

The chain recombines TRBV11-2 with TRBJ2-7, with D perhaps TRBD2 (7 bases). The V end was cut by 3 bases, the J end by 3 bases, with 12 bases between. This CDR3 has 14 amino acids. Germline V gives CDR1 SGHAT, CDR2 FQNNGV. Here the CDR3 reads CASSLGRGDYEQYF. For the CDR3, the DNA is TGTGCCAGCAGCTTGGGGAGGGGGGACTACGAGCAGTACTTC.

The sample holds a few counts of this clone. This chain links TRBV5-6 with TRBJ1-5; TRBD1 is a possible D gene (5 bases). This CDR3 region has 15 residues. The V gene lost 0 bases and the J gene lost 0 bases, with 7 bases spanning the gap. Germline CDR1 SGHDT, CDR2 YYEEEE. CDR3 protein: CASSLGQNSNQPQHF. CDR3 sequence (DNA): TGTGCCAGCAGCTTGGGACAGAATAGCAATCAGCCCCAGCATTTT.

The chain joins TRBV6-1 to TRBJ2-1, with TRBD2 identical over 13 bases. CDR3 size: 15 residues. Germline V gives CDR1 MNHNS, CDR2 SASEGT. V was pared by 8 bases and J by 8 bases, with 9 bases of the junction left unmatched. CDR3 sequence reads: CASARGTSGVYEQFF. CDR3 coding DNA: TGTGCCAGCGCGAGGGGGACTAGCGGGGTCTATGAGCAGTTCTTC.

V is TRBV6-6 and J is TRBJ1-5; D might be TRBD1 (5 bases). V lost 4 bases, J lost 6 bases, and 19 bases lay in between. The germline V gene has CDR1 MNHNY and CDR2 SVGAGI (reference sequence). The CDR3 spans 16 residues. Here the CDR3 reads CASSSFGGDWVQPQHF. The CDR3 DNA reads TGTGCCAGCAGTTCGTTTGGAGGGGATTGGGTTCAGCCCCAGCATTTT.

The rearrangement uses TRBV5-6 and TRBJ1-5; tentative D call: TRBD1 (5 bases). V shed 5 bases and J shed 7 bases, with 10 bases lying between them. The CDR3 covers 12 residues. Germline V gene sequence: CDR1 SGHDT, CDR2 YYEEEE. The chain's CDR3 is CASSYPGQPQHF. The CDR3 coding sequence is TGTGCCAGCAGTTACCCAGGGCAGCCCCAGCATTTT.